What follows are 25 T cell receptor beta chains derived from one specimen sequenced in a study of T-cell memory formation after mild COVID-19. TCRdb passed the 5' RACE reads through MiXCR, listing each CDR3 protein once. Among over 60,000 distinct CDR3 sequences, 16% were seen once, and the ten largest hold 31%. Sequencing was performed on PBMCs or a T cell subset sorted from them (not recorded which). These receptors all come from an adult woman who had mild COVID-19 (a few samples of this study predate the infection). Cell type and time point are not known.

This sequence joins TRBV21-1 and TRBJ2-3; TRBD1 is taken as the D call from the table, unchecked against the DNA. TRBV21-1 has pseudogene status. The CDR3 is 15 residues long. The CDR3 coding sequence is TGTGCCAGCAGCAAGTTTCGGGGGATCCCAGATACGCAGTATTTT. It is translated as CASSKFRGIPDTQYF.

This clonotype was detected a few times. The CDR3 DNA reads as TGCAGTGCTCACCGGGGATTGGGCGTCAATGAGCAGTTCTTC. This codes for CSAHRGLGVNEQFF. The J gene is TRBJ2-1, the V gene TRBV20-1, with D perhaps TRBD2 (5 bases). Germline-derived CDR1 and CDR2 are DFQATT and SNEGSKA (reference sequence). V was cut by 5 bases and J by 6 bases, with 17 bases left in between. The CDR3 has 14 amino acids.

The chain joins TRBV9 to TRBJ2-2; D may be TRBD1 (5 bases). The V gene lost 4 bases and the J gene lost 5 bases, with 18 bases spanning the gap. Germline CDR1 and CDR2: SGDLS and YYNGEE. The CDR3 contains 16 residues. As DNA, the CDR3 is TGTGCCAGCAGCCCACGACCGGCCGGACATACCGGGGAGCTGTTTTTT. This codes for CASSPRPAGHTGELFF. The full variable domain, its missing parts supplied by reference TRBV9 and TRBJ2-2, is DSGVTQTPKHLITATGQRVTLRCSPRSGDLSVYWYQQSLDQGLQFLIQYYNGEERAKGNILERFSAQQFPDLHSELNLSSLELGDSALYFCASSPRPAGHTGELFFGEGSRLTVL.

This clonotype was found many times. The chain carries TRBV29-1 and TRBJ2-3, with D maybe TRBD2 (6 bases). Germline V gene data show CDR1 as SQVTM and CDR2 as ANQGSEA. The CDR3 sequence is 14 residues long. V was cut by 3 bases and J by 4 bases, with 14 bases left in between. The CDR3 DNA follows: TGCAGCGTTGAGGACGGGGGAGAGGCAGATACGCAGTATTTT. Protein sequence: CSVEDGGEADTQYF.

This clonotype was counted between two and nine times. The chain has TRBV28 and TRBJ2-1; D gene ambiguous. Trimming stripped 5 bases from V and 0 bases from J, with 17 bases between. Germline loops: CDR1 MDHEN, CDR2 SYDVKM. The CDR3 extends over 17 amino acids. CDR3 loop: CASSKESRSSSYNEQFF. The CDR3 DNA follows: TGTGCCAGCAGTAAAGAGTCGCGGTCGAGCTCCTACAATGAGCAGTTCTTC. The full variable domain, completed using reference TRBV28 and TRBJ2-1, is DVKVTQSSRYLVKRTGEKVFLECVQDMDHENMFWYRQDPGLGLRLIYFSYDVKMKEKGDIPEGYSVSREKKERFSLILESASTNQTSMYLCASSKESRSSSYNEQFFGPGTRLTVL.

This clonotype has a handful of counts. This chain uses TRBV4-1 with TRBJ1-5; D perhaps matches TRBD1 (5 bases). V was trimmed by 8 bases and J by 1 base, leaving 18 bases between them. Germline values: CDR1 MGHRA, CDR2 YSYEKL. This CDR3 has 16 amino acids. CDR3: CASQPRAGVSNQPQHF. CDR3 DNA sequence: TGCGCCAGCCAGCCACGGGCGGGGGTAAGCAATCAGCCCCAGCATTTT.

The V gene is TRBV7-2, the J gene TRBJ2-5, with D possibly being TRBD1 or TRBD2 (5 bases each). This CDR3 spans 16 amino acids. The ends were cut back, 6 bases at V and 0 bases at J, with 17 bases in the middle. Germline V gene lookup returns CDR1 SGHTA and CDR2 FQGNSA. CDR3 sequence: CASSPGTLPHQETQYF. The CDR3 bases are TGTGCCAGCAGTCCCGGGACCCTCCCACACCAAGAGACCCAGTACTTC.

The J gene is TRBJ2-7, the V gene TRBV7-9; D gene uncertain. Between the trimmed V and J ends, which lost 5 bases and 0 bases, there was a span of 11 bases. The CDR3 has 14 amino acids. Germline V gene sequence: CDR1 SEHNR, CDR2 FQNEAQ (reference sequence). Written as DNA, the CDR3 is TGTGCCAGCAGCCTCATGCCTGCCTCCTACGAGCAGTACTTC. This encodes CASSLMPASYEQYF. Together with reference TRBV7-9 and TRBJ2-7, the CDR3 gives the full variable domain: DTGVSQNPRHKITKRGQNVTFRCDPISEHNRLYWYRQTLGQGPEFLTYFQNEAQLEKSRLLSDRFSAERPKGSFSTLEIQRTEQGDSAMYLCASSLMPASYEQYFGPGTRLTVT.

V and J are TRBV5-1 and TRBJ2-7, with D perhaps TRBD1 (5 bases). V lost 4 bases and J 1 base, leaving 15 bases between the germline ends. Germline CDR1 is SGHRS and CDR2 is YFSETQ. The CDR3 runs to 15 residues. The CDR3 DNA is TGCGCCAGCAGCCCTGACAGTTCGGCGTCCTACGAGCAGTACTTC. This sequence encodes CASSPDSSASYEQYF.

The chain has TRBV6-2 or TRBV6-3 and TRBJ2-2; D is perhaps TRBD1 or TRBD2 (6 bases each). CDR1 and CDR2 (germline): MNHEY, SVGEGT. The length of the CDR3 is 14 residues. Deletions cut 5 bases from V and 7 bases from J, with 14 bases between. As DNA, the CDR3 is TGTGCCAGCAGTCCGAGACAGGAGGGCGGGGAGCTGTTTTTT. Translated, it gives CASSPRQEGGELFF.

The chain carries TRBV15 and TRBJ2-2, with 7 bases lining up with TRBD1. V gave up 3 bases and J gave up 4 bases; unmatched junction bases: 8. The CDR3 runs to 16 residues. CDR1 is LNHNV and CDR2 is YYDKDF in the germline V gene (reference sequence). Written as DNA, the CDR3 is TGTGCCACCAGCAGCACGTGGGACAGACTCACCGGGGAGCTGTTTTTT. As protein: CATSSTWDRLTGELFF.

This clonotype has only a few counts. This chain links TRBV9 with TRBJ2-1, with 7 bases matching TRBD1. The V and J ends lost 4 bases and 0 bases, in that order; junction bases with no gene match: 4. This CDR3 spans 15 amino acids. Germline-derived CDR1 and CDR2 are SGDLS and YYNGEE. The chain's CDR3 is CASSWTGSSYNEQFF. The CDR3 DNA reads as TGTGCCAGCAGCTGGACAGGAAGCTCCTACAATGAGCAGTTCTTC.

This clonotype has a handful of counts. In nucleotides, the CDR3 is TGTGCCAGCATCCCGCCGCAGGGAGTCGGGAACACTGAAGCTTTCTTT. Its translation is CASIPPQGVGNTEAFF. The V and J genes are TRBV7-9 and TRBJ1-1, with D maybe TRBD1 (5 bases). The length of the CDR3 is 16 residues. Germline V gene lookup returns CDR1 SEHNR and CDR2 FQNEAQ (reference sequence). Trimming took 7 bases from V and 1 from J, leaving 19 bases between them.

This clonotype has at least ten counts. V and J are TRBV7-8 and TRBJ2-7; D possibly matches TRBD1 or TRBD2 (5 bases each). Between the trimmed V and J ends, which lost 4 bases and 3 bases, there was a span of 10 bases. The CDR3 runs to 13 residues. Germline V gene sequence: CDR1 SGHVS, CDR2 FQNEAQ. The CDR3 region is CASSWDLRYEQYF. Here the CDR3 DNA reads TGTGCCAGCAGCTGGGACCTCCGCTACGAGCAGTACTTC.

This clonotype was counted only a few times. CDR3: CATSDTGAYEQYF. The CDR3 nucleotides read TGTGCCACCAGTGATACCGGTGCGTACGAGCAGTACTTC. This chain links TRBV24-1 with TRBJ2-7; D is undetermined. This CDR3 is built from 13 residues. Germline loops: CDR1 KGHDR, CDR2 SFDVKD. Trimming took off 3 bases at V and 4 bases at J, with 9 bases between the two ends.

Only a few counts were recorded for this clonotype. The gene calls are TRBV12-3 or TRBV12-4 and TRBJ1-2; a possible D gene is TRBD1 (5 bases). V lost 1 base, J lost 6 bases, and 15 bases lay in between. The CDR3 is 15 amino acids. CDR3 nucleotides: TGTGCCAGCAGTTTAGGAACGGGACTCAATGATGGCTACACCTTC. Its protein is CASSLGTGLNDGYTF.

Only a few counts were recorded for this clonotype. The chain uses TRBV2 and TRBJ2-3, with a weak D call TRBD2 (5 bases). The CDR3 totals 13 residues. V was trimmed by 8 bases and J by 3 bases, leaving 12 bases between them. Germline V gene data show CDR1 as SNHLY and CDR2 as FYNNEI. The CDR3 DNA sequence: TGTGCCAGCCACATGACGGGGACAGATACGCAGTATTTT. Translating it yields CASHMTGTDTQYF.

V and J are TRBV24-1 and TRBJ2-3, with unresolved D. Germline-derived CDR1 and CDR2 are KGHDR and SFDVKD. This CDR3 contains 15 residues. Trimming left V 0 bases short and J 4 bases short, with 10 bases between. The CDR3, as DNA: TGTGCCACCAGTGATTTGGGTGCCGGCTCAGATACGCAGTATTTT. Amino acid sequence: CATSDLGAGSDTQYF.

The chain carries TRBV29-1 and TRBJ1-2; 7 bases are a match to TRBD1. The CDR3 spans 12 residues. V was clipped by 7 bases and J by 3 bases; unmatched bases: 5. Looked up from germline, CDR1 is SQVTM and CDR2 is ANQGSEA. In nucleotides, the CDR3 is TGCAGCGCCGAAGACAGGGACTATGGCTACACCTTC. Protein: CSAEDRDYGYTF.

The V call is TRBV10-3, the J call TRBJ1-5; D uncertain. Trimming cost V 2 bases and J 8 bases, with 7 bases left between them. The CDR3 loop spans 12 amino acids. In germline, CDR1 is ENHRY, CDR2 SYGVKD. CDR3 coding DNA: TGTGCCATCAGTGAGCCCGGAAAGCCCCAGCATTTT. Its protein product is CAISEPGKPQHF.

The CDR3 DNA reads as TGTGCCAGCAGCTTGGTAGGGGGAGCGGAGACCCAGTACTTC. Translation: CASSLVGGAETQYF. This chain joins TRBV7-3 and TRBJ2-5; weak D call: TRBD1 (6 bases). There are 14 residues in the CDR3. Trimming left V 3 bases short and J 5 bases short, with 13 bases between. CDR1 SGHTA and CDR2 FQGTGA come from the germline V gene.

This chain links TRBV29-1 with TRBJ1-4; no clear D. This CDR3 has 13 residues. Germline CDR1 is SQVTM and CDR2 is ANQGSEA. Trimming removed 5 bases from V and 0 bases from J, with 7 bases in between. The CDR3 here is CSVPHATNEKLFF. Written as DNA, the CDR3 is TGCAGCGTTCCACACGCAACTAATGAAAAACTGTTTTTT.

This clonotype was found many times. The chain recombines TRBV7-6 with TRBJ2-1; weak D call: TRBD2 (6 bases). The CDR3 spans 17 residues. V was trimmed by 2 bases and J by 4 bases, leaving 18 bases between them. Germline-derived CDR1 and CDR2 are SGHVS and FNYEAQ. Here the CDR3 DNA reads TGTGCCAGCAGCTTAAGGGGAACGGGGGTAACATACAATGAGCAGTTCTTC. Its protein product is CASSLRGTGVTYNEQFF.

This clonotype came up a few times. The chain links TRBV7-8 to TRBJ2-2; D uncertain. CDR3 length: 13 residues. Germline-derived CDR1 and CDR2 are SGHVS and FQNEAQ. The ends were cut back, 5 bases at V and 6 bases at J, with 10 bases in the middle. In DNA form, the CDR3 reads TGTGCCAGCAGCGACGAATTGTCCGGGGAGCTGTTTTTT. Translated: CASSDELSGELFF.

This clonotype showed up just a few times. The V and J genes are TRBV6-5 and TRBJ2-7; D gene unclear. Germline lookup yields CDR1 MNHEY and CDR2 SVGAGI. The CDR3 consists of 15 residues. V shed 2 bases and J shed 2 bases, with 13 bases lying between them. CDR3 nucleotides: TGTGCCAGCAGTTACGAAGGCGGAAGGGCCTACGAGCAGTACTTC. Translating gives CASSYEGGRAYEQYF.